This section outlines one T cell receptor (beta chain) sequence together with its context. This clonotype was observed a few times. Its target antigen remains unknown. No clone much larger than this one lies a single base away; base qualities are absent. The data were obtained in a study of blood T cells in healthy people across ages (dated by TCRdb to between 2015 and 2016). Looking at the study overall: In model experiments, template switching captured roughly one uniquely barcoded TCR beta cDNA molecule for every two T cells. To avoid experimental bias, donors of different ages were randomly spread across the sequencing lanes. The donors were split into four age groups: young (average about 16 years), middle-aged (about 40), aged (more than 60) and long-lived (over 80). Using the same blood draw, the study looked at two additional independent replicas of 1 million unique cDNA reads for two donors, one aged 18 to 29 and the other aged 80 or older. Using deep sequencing normalized with unique cDNA molecular identifiers, the study measured how TCR beta repertoire diversity changes with age. Points the paper makes about the study in general: There was a strong correlation between observed TCR beta diversity and the percentage of naive T cells measured by flow cytometry. Compared with the aged group, the long-lived group had more naive CD4+ T cells, fewer expanded clones and increased TCR diversity, suggesting age selection. Since profiling was done on bulk unsorted PBMCs, naive and antigen-experienced compartments could not be conclusively compared. As age increased, observed TCR beta diversity per million T cells dropped in a roughly linear way, and a significant reduction was already evident by age about 40. Estimates of total diversity based on one million sequenced T cells were regarded as lower bounds and as underestimates. Because donor CMV infection status was unknown, age-related changes in expanded clonotypes were potentially confounded.

The 35 to 40 donors, aged roughly 6 to 90 years, were systemically healthy Caucasian individuals from Russia. Each donor gave about 9.7 milliliters of peripheral blood, drawn into EDTA-treated Vacutainer tubes. Ficoll-Paque density-gradient centrifugation was used to isolate PBMCs, with at least 7 million per sample. Trizol reagent was used to extract total RNA from PBMCs, with at least 5 micrograms per sample. The percentages of naive CD45RAhigh/CD27high T cells were determined by flow cytometry on a PBMC aliquot from every donor. The library was made by 5' RACE. The data were produced on an Illumina HiSeq 2500. A second PCR of about 6 to 12 cycles was run with a J-beta primer mix and a sample-barcoded 5' primer. A unique molecular identifier was introduced onto each TCR beta cDNA molecule by a template-switch 5' adaptor carrying 12 random nucleotides. Each sample yielded at least 2.5 million CDR3-containing paired-end reads. The Mint cDNA synthesis kit, primed by a TRBC-specific oligonucleotide, was used to synthesize first-strand cDNA from all RNA. Following uracil-DNA glycosylase treatment, a first 18-cycle PCR with universal primers M1SS and BC2_uni_R was performed on all cDNA. Processing in the source paper ran as follows. For normalization, 1 million high-quality reads were randomly selected from each sample, with every read carrying a distinct molecular identifier. Instead of being binned into consensus sequences, reads with shared molecular identifiers were discarded. CDR3 identification, clonotype clustering and error correction used MiTCR with a Q25 quality threshold and the strictest error-elimination algorithm. Lower-bound total TCR beta diversity was estimated with a nonparametric unseen species model using Euler transformation. Clones were called with MiXCR by TCRdb after fastp trimmed the public reads at Q25, and only in-frame beta chains were retained. Duplicate CDR3 protein sequences are folded into a single record with the most common DNA and genes. These V and J calls derive from TCRdb rather than the authors' analysis. The sample table records 1.5 million to 2 million distinct CDR3 sequences; just under 50% of these occur just once. The biggest ten clones account for less than 2.5% of the sample.

The CDR3 holds 14 amino acids from the cysteine to the phenylalanine. Only CDR3 DNA is held: 42 bases, read in frame from base 1. In the germline V gene, CDR1 corresponds to LGHNA and CDR2 to YSLEER. Trimming takes 2 bases off V and 7 bases off J; junction bases not matched to a gene: 5. Source material: blood. The sequence derives from a woman aged 35 to 49 in good health. The V gene is TRBV4-3 and the J gene is TRBJ2-1; TRBD2 lines up with 7 middle nucleotides. The bases are TGCGCCAGCAGCCAACAAGCGGGGCCTAATGAGCAGTTCTTC. It is translated as CASSQQAGPNEQFF.